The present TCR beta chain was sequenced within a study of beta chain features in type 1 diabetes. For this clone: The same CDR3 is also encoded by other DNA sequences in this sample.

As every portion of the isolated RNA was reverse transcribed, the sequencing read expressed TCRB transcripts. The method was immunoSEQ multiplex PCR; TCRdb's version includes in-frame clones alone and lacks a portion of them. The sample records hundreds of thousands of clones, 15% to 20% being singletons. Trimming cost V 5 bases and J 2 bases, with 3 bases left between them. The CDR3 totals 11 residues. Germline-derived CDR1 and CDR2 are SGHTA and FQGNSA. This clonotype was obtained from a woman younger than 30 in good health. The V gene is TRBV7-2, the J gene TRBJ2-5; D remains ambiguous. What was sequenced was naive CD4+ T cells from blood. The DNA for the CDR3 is TGTGCCAGCAGCGCTCAAGAGACCCAGTACTTC. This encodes CASSAQETQYF.